This TCR beta chain was sequenced during a study of blood T cell repertoires in COVID-19. About the study: From the United States, Italy and Spain came samples of acute and convalescent COVID-19.

Original methodology: Estimation of nucleated cell counts was performed using reference gene primer amplification. Sequencing was performed with immunoSEQ multiplex PCR; in TCRdb, only in-frame clones are kept and a portion is missing. The V and J calls and clone size come from that table; D and trimming were worked out from the DNA. The table shows roughly 220,000 clones, with roughly 84% occurring only once. After removal of 4 bases from V and 10 bases from J, the junction contained 6 bases not matched to a gene. CDR1 and CDR2 from the germline V gene are MGHRA and YSYEKL. This CDR3 spans 14 amino acids.

The clonotype originates from a woman aged 55-69 years who had recovered from COVID-19. V is TRBV4-1 and J is TRBJ1-6, with TRBD1 matching 8 bases. Material: peripheral blood. The CDR3: CASSRTGLGSPLHF. CDR3 nucleotide sequence: TGCGCCAGCAGCCGGACAGGGCTTGGGTCACCCCTCCACTTT.